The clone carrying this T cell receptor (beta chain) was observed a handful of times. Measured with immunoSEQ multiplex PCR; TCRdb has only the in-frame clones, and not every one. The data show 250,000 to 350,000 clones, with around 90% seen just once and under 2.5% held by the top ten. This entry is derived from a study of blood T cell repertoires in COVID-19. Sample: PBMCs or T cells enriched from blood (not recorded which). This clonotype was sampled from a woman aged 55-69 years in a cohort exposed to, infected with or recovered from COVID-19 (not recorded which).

In DNA, the CDR3 is TGTGCCAGCAGCTACACCCAGGGGGCTATGGATGGCTACACCTTC. This gives the protein CASSYTQGAMDGYTF. The chain uses TRBV5-6 and TRBJ1-2, with TRBD1 identical over 8 bases. CDR1 SGHDT and CDR2 YYEEEE come from the germline V gene. With V trimmed by 3 bases and J by 6 bases, 10 bases remained unmatched. This CDR3 comprises 15 residues.